These 10 T cell receptor beta chains were all obtained from the same sample, sequenced in a study of cytotoxic CD8 clonotypes in ibrutinib-treated CLL. Clones were read by immunoSEQ multiplex PCR, and TCRdb kept only the in-frame ones, dropping some. The sample carries around 130,000 clones, less than 90% recorded once. The sample was PBMCs, taken after 24 months of ibrutinib treatment. These TCRs come from a human donor with chronic lymphocytic leukemia.

The chain links TRBV19 to TRBJ1-2, with 7 positions matching TRBD1. Germline V gene lookup returns CDR1 LNHDA and CDR2 SQIVND (reference sequence). Losses at the gene ends were 5 bases for V and 3 bases for J; bases not matched to a gene: 3. The CDR3 length is 13 residues. The CDR3 region has the DNA TGTGCCAGTAGTCCCGACAGGGACTATGGCTACACCTTC. Translation gives CASSPDRDYGYTF.

V usage is TRBV5-1 and J usage is TRBJ2-1; 7 bases agree with TRBD1. The V and J ends lost 5 bases and 7 bases, in that order; junction bases with no gene match: 3. The CDR3 loop spans 12 amino acids. Germline V CDR1 and CDR2: SGHRS, YFSETQ. The DNA for the CDR3 is TGCGCCAGCAGTCCGACAGGGAATGAGCAGTTCTTC. Translation gives CASSPTGNEQFF.

This sequence joins TRBV27 and TRBJ2-1, with D uncertain. The germline V gene encodes CDR1 MNHEY and CDR2 SMNVEV (reference sequence). Trimming cost V 1 base and J 0 bases, with 10 bases left between them. There are 16 residues in the CDR3. In nucleotides, the CDR3 is TGTGCCAGCAGTTTATTTAAGTCTAGCTCCTACAATGAGCAGTTCTTC. Amino acids: CASSLFKSSSYNEQFF.

The gene calls are TRBV7-9 and TRBJ2-1; TRBD2 matches at 12 bases. The germline CDR1 and CDR2 sequences are SEHNR and FQNEAQ (reference sequence). V was clipped by 3 bases and J by 5 bases; unmatched bases: 2. The CDR3 runs 15 residues. The CDR3 loop reads CASSFGLAGNNEQFF. CDR3 nucleotides: TGTGCCAGCAGCTTTGGACTAGCGGGGAACAATGAGCAGTTCTTC. The full variable domain, with the rest looked up from reference TRBV7-9 and TRBJ2-1, is DTGVSQNPRHKITKRGQNVTFRCDPISEHNRLYWYRQTLGQGPEFLTYFQNEAQLEKSRLLSDRFSAERPKGSFSTLEIQRTEQGDSAMYLCASSFGLAGNNEQFFGPGTRLTVL.

This clone was detected only once. An end of the junction differs from the germline gene, which may be a read error. The chain links TRBV7-6 to TRBJ2-5; 8 bases fit TRBD1. The CDR3 is 15 residues long. Germline V gene lookup returns CDR1 SGHVS and CDR2 FNYEAQ. CDR3 loop: CASSLRGQGSETLYF. DNA for the CDR3: TGTGCCAGCAGCCTAAGAGGACAGGGCTCAGAGACCCTGTACTTC.

This clone was picked up one time. The gene calls are TRBV28 and TRBJ1-4; 7 bases line up with TRBD1. J gave up 7 bases and V 5 bases, and 10 bases lay outside the gene matches. Germline V gene sequence: CDR1 MDHEN, CDR2 SYDVKM. The CDR3 spans 15 residues. The CDR3 loop is CASSARQGLGEKLFF. In DNA form, the CDR3 reads TGTGCCAGCAGTGCCAGACAGGGTCTTGGTGAAAAACTGTTTTTT.

The rearrangement joins TRBV5-4 to TRBJ2-7; D assignment may be TRBD1 or TRBD2 (6 bases each). Germline CDR1 SGHNT, CDR2 YYREEE (reference sequence). This CDR3 contains 12 residues. V lost 2 bases to trimming and J lost 9 bases, with 12 bases between them. Here the CDR3 DNA reads TGTGCCAGCAGCTTCCCGGAGGGGGGGCAGTACTTC. Protein product: CASSFPEGGQYF.

V usage is TRBV9 and J usage is TRBJ2-3; no definite D call. This CDR3 spans 16 amino acids. Per the germline V gene, CDR1 is SGDLS and CDR2 is YYNGEE. The V and J ends lost 0 bases and 1 base respectively, with 12 bases between them. DNA of the CDR3: TGTGCCAGCAGCGTAGGCGTGTTGGCCCGCACAGATACGCAGTATTTT. Translating gives CASSVGVLARTDTQYF.

The chain joins TRBV30 to TRBJ2-5; 9 positions agree with TRBD1. V was pared by 1 base and J by 9 bases, with 12 bases of the junction left unmatched. Germline CDR1 and CDR2: GTSNPN and SVGIG (reference sequence). This CDR3 spans 15 amino acids. In DNA, the CDR3 is TGTGCCTGGAGTGGGGACAGGGCCCACCGGGGGTCCCAGTACTTC. Translation gives CAWSGDRAHRGSQYF.

This clone showed up just once. The chain combines TRBV11-3 with TRBJ1-6, with TRBD1 identical over 11 bases. The CDR3 runs 18 residues. V shed 2 bases, J shed 4 bases, and the junction held 7 bases outside the gene matches. The germline V gene has CDR1 SGHNT and CDR2 YENEEA. CDR3 DNA: TGTGCCAGCAGCTTAAGGGTTAGGGACAGGGGGTATAATTCACCCCTCCACTTT. Its translation: CASSLRVRDRGYNSPLHF.